This T cell receptor beta chain was sequenced in a study of T cells in Graves' hyperthyroidism and ophthalmopathy. The CDR3 loop spans 15 amino acids. With 0 bases removed from V and 0 bases from J, the gap between germline ends came to 7 bases. Looked up from germline, CDR1 is SGDLS and CDR2 is YYNGEE. Researchers amplified the TCR beta CDR3 regions from RNA transcripts. In the first-round RT-PCR of the TCR CDR3, the HTBI primer set was used. TCRdb fed the multiplex PCR reads into MiXCR, producing one record per CDR3 protein. The sample carries some 140,000 distinct CDR3 sequences, approximately 20% recorded once.

The sequence was obtained from a woman between 50 and 59 years old with Graves' hyperthyroidism that later progressed to Graves' ophthalmopathy. The specimen was blood. The chain is built from TRBV9 and TRBJ1-5; D is perhaps TRBD1 (5 bases). The CDR3 region has the DNA TGTGCCAGCAGCGTAGGGGGGACTAGCAATCAGCCCCAGCATTTT. Protein product: CASSVGGTSNQPQHF.